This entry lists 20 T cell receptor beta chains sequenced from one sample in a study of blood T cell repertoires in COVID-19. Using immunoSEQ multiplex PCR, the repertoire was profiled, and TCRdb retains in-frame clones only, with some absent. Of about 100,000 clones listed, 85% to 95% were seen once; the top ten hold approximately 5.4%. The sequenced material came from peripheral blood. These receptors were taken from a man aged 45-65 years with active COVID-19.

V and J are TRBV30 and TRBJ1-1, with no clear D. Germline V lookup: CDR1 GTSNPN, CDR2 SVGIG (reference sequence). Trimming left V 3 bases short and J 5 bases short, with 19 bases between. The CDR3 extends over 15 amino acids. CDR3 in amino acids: CAWSPNPESRTEAFF. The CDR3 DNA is TGTGCCTGGAGCCCTAATCCAGAATCTAGGACTGAAGCTTTCTTT.

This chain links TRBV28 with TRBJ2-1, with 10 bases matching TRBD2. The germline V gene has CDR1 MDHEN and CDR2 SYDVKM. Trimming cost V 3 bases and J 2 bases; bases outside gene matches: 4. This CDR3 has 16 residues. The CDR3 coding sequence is TGTGCCAGCAGTTTCCTAGCGGGAGCCACCTACAATGAGCAGTTCTTC. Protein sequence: CASSFLAGATYNEQFF. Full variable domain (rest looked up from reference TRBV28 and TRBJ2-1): DVKVTQSSRYLVKRTGEKVFLECVQDMDHENMFWYRQDPGLGLRLIYFSYDVKMKEKGDIPEGYSVSREKKERFSLILESASTNQTSMYLCASSFLAGATYNEQFFGPGTRLTVL.

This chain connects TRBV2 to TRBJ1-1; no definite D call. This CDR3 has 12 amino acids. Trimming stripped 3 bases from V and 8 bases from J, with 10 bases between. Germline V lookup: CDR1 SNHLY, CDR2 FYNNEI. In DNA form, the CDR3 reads TGTGCCAGCAGTGAGGGTCTGAGGGAAGCTTTCTTT. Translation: CASSEGLREAFF.

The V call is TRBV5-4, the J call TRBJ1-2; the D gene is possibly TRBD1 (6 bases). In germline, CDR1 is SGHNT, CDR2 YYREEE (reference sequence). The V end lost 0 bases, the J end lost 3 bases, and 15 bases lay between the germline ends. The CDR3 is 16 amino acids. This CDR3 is CASSLARGGGDYGYTF. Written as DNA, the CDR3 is TGTGCCAGCAGCTTGGCCAGGGGAGGGGGTGACTATGGCTACACCTTC.

In DNA form, the CDR3 reads TGTGCCAGCAGTTTTGGAACTAGCGGGAGTCGGGACACCGGGGAGCTGTTTTTT. Protein product: CASSFGTSGSRDTGELFF. The J gene is TRBJ2-2, the V gene TRBV28, with 11 bases identical to TRBD2. The CDR3 spans 18 residues. Germline CDR1 is MDHEN and CDR2 is SYDVKM. Trimming cost V 3 bases and J 3 bases; bases outside gene matches: 9.

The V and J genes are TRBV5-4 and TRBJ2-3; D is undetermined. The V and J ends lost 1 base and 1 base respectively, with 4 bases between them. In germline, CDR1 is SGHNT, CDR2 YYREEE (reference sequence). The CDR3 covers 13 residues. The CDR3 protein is CASSLQGTDTQYF. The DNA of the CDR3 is TGTGCCAGCAGCTTGCAGGGCACAGATACGCAGTATTTT.

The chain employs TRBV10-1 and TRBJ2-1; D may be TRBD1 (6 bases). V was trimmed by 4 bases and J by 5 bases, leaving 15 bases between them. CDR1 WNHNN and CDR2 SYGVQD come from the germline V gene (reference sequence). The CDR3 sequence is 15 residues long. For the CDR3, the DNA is TGCGCCAGCAGTGTAAGCCGACAGGTAAACAATGAGCAGTTCTTC. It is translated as CASSVSRQVNNEQFF.

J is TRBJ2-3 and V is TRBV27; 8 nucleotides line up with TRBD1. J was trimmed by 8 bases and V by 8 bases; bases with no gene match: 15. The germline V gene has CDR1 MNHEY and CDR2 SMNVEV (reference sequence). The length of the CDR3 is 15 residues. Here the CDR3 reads CASQKTGTGRGTQYF. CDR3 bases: TGTGCCAGCCAAAAAACGGGGACAGGACGGGGTACGCAGTATTTT.

CDR3 sequence: CASSEIGGGNTGELFF. Here the CDR3 DNA reads TGTGCCAGCAGTGAAATCGGGGGGGGAAACACCGGGGAGCTGTTTTTT. The gene calls are TRBV6-1 and TRBJ2-2; 8 bases map to TRBD2. Germline V CDR1 and CDR2: MNHNS, SASEGT. V shed 2 bases, J shed 2 bases, and the junction held 4 bases outside the gene matches. This CDR3 is 16 amino acids long.

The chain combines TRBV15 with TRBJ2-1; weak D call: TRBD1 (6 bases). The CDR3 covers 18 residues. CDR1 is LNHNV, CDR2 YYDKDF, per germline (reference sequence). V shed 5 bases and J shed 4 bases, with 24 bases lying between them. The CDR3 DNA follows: TGTGCCACCAGCCGAAGAACCACACAGGGTTCGTTTTACAATGAGCAGTTCTTC. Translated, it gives CATSRRTTQGSFYNEQFF.

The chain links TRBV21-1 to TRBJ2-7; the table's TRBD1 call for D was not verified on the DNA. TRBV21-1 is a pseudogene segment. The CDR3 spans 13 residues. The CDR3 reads CARIPGTAYEQYF. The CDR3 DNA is TGTGCCAGGATTCCCGGGACAGCATACGAGCAGTACTTC.

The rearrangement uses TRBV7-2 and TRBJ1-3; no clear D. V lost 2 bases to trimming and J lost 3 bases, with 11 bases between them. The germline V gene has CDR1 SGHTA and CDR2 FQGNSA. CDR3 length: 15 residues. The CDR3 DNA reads TGTGCCAGCAGCTTATATAGCGGATATGGAAACACCATATATTTT. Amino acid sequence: CASSLYSGYGNTIYF.

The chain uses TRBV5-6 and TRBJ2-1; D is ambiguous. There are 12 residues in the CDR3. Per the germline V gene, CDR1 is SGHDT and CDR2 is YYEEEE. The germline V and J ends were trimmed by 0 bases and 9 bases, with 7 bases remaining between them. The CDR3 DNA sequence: TGTGCCAGCAGCTTGGTGGCCCTTGAGCAGTTCTTC. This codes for CASSLVALEQFF.

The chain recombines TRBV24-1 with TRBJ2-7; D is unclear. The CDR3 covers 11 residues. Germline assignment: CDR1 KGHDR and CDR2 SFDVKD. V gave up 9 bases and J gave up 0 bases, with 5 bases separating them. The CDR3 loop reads CATGDSYEQYF. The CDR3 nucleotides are TGTGCCACCGGAGACTCCTACGAGCAGTACTTC.

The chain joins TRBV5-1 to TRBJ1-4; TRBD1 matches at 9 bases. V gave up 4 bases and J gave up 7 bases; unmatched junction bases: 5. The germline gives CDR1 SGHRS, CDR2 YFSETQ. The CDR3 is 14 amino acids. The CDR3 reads CASSDTGGSEKLFF. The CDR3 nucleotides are TGCGCCAGCAGCGACACAGGGGGCTCTGAAAAACTGTTTTTT.

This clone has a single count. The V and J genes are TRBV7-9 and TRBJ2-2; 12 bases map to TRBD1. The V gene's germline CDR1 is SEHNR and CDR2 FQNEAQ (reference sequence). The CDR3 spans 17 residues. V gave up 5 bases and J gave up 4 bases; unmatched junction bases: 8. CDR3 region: CASSRGTGGEGTGELFF. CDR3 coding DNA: TGTGCCAGCAGCCGAGGGACAGGGGGCGAGGGCACCGGGGAGCTGTTTTTT.

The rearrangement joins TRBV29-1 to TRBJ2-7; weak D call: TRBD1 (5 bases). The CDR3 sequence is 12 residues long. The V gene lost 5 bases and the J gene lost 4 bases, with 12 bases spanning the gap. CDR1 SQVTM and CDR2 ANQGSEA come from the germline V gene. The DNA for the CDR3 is TGCAGCGTTTTGGGGCTATGGTACGAGCAGTACTTC. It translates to CSVLGLWYEQYF.

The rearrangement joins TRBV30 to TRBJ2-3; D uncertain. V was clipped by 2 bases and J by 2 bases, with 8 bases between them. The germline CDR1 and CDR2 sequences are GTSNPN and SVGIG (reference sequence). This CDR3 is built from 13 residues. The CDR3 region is CAWSLEFTDTQYF. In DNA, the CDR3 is TGTGCCTGGAGTTTGGAGTTCACAGATACGCAGTATTTT.

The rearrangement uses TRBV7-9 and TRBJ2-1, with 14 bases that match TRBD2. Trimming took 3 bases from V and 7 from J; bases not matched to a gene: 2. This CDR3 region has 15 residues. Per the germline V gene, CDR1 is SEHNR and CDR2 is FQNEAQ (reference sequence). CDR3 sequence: CASSLTSGRGNEQFF. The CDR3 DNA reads TGTGCCAGCAGCTTGACTAGCGGGAGGGGGAATGAGCAGTTCTTC.

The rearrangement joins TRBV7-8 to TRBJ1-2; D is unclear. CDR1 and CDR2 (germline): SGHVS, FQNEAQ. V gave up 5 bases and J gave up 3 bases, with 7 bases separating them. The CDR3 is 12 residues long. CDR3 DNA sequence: TGTGCCAGCAGCCACCGGGACTATGGCTACACCTTC. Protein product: CASSHRDYGYTF.